This entry lists 3 T cell receptor beta chains sequenced from one sample in a study of T cells in tuberculosis. Cells were sorted from thawed PBMC rested overnight and stained with GMM-loaded CD1B tetramer, viability dye and anti-CD3. CD1B tetramers were loaded with Rhodococcus equi-derived C32 glucose monomycolate. The data were produced by immunoSEQ multiplex PCR, yet TCRdb's version contains in-frame clones alone and is incomplete. This sample carries 88,000 or so clones, roughly 93% of them seen once, and the ten largest clones take approximately 2%. Sequenced sample: CD1b-GMM tetramer-negative cells sorted from PBMCs. The receptors come from an adult woman with latent tuberculosis.

This clone was counted between two and nine times. The identical CDR3 is also encoded by other nucleotide sequences in the sample. The rearrangement links TRBV19 to TRBJ1-3; possible D gene TRBD1, 6 bases. Trimming left V 6 bases short and J 4 bases short, with 13 bases between. In germline, CDR1 is LNHDA, CDR2 SQIVND (reference sequence). The CDR3 loop spans 14 amino acids. This chain's CDR3 is CASSHREPGNTIYF. The CDR3, as DNA: TGTGCCAGTAGCCACAGGGAACCCGGAAACACCATATATTTT.

This chain links TRBV2 with TRBJ1-1, with D maybe TRBD1 (5 bases). This CDR3 is 14 amino acids long. The V end was cut by 4 bases, the J end by 1 base, with 10 bases between. Germline V lookup: CDR1 SNHLY, CDR2 FYNNEI. Written as DNA, the CDR3 is TGTGCCAGCAGTGGGGGGGGGAGGAACACTGAAGCTTTCTTT. Its translation: CASSGGGRNTEAFF. The whole variable domain, remainder taken from reference TRBV2 and TRBJ1-1, is EPEVTQTPSHQVTQMGQEVILRCVPISNHLYFYWYRQILGQKVEFLVSFYNNEISEKSEIFDDQFSVERPDGSNFTLKIRSTKLEDSAMYFCASSGGGRNTEAFFGQGTRLTVV.

J is TRBJ2-7 and V is TRBV27; TRBD2 might be the D (6 bases). V lost 1 base and J lost 2, with 15 bases in between. Germline-derived CDR1 and CDR2 are MNHEY and SMNVEV (reference sequence). The CDR3 is 16 residues long. In nucleotides, the CDR3 is TGTGCCAGCAGTTTATTGGGGGGTATCAAGCCCTACGAGCAGTACTTC. Translating gives CASSLLGGIKPYEQYF.